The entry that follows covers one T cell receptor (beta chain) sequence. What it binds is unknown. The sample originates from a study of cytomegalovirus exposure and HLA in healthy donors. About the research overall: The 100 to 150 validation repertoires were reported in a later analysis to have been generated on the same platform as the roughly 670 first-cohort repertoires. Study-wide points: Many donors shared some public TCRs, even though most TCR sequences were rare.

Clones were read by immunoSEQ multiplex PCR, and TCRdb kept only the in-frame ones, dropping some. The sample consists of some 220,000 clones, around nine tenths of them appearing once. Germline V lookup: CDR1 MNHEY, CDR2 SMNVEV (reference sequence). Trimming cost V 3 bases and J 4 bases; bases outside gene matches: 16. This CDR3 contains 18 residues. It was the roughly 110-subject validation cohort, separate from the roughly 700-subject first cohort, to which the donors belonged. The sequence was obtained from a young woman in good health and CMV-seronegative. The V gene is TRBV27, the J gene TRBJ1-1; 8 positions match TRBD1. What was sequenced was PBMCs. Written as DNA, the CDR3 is TGTGCCAGCAGTTTTTACCGGGACAGGATTAGGGGGGGCACTGAAGCTTTCTTT. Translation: CASSFYRDRIRGGTEAFF.